This entry describes one T cell receptor beta chain. Per the germline V gene, CDR1 is LGHDT and CDR2 is YNNKEL (reference sequence). The V segment lost 1 base and the J segment 6 bases; nucleotides outside the gene matches: 14. CDR3 length: 19 residues. This sample stems from a study of blood T cell repertoires in COVID-19. About the study: Acute and convalescent COVID-19 samples came from the United States, Italy and Spain. Sources were T cells, B-cell-depleted T cells, or PBMCs; the material itself was cDNA or gDNA.

One Seattle source followed patients from active infection through their disease course. In the authors' workflow: Reference gene primer amplification gave estimated nucleated cell counts. TCRdb's copy holds only in-frame clones and misses some; the assay was immunoSEQ multiplex PCR. V and J calls and clone size are copied from that table; D and trimming were computed from the DNA. This table holds 150,000 to 200,000 clones, roughly nine tenths found once. The source is a woman between 55 and 75 years old with COVID-19, enrolled during active disease. Material: peripheral blood. V usage is TRBV3-1 (or the pseudogene TRBV3-2) and J usage is TRBJ2-1; 11 nucleotides match TRBD2. In DNA, the CDR3 is TGTGCCAGCAGCCAAGGGCTAGCGGGAGGTATTTTCGATGGCAATGAGCAGTTCTTC. It translates to CASSQGLAGGIFDGNEQFF.